This TCR beta chain was retrieved from a study of blood T cell repertoires in COVID-19. As for the study in general: PBMCs, B-cell-depleted T cells, or T cells were the source of the cDNA or gDNA that made up the material.

The CDR3 consists of 13 residues. Germline-derived CDR1 and CDR2 are LNHNV and YYDKDF (reference sequence). The ends were cut back, 0 bases at V and 8 bases at J, with 10 bases in the middle. Data came from immunoSEQ multiplex PCR; TCRdb stores just in-frame clones and leaves some out. The repertoire holds fewer than 250,000 clones, with under 80% as singletons. This clonotype was obtained from a woman aged 45-60 years with acute or convalescent COVID-19. Source material: peripheral blood. V is TRBV15 and J is TRBJ1-1; D is undetermined. CDR3 amino acids: CATSRDGVAEAFF. CDR3 in DNA: TGTGCCACCAGCAGAGACGGGGTGGCAGAAGCTTTCTTT.